This T cell receptor (beta chain) was identified during a study of OX40 agonist ivuxolimab in advanced cancers. Some clones are missing from TCRdb's copy, which holds only in-frame ones; the method was immunoSEQ multiplex PCR. The table shows some 60,000 clones, with around 93% occurring only once. V lost 11 bases and J lost 3, with 14 bases in between. The CDR3 has 13 residues. Germline V gene lookup returns CDR1 WSHSY and CDR2 SAAADI. This sample comprised CD4+ or CD8+ T cells sorted from blood, obtained in a trial of the OX40 agonist ivuxolimab. The receptor comes from an adult with an advanced solid tumor such as melanoma, head and neck, liver or kidney cancer. The V call is TRBV10-2, the J call TRBJ1-5; D is unresolved. The CDR3 here is CASGLQPNQPQHF. As DNA, the CDR3 is TGCGCCTCCGGGCTCCAACCCAATCAGCCCCAGCATTTT.